This T cell receptor beta chain was recovered during a study of low-dose radiotherapy and immunotherapy resistance in tumors. Trimming cost V 5 bases and J 3 bases; bases outside gene matches: 3. Germline V gene lookup returns CDR1 SGHTA and CDR2 FQGNSA. The CDR3 sequence is 14 residues long. First-strand cDNA used TRAV- and TRBV-specific primers, covering alpha and beta chains. TCRs underwent around 18 PCR cycles of amplification with a constant-region primer and V-primer adapter. TCRdb processed the reads anew with MiXCR; each CDR3 protein has one entry. The sample has fewer than 110,000 distinct CDR3 sequences, under 25% seen once; the top ten hold about 4%. This clonotype was seen at least ten times. The time point: after trial treatment. Treatment in this sample: LDRT plus nivolumab, ipilimumab, low-dose cyclophosphamide and aspirin (RACIN trial).

The receptor was isolated from a male donor with prostate cancer. This chain joins TRBV7-2 and TRBJ2-5, with 10 positions matching TRBD2. The material sequenced was PBMCs, taken after low-dose radiotherapy plus immunotherapy. CDR3 loop: CASSERGGKETQYF. CDR3 DNA sequence: TGTGCCAGCAGCGAGCGGGGGGGGAAAGAGACCCAGTACTTC.